This T cell receptor beta chain was captured by sequencing in a study of graft-versus-host responses after intestinal transplantation. V shed 8 bases, J shed 7 bases, and the junction held 2 bases outside the gene matches. Germline V CDR1 and CDR2: MNHEY, SVGAGI. The CDR3 sequence is 11 residues long. Here immunoSEQ multiplex PCR was the method, and the copy in TCRdb shows in-frame clones only, minus some. The sample lists more than 10,000 clones; about nine tenths were seen once. Time point described: postoperative day 105 after intestinal transplantation (dayNNNN = postoperative day). Overall study results and limits: Patients who carried graft-donor T cell macrochimerism also had high graft-versus-host to host-versus-graft clonal ratios in their allografts.

Of note for this clone: The antigen is not known.

J is TRBJ1-2 and V is TRBV6-5, with 9 positions matching TRBD1. Sequenced material: PBMCs, taken 105 days after intestinal transplantation. This receptor was obtained from a human patient who received an intestinal transplant, so some T cells may come from the graft donor. This chain's CDR3 is CASGTGLGYTF. CDR3 bases: TGTGCCAGCGGGACAGGGCTTGGCTACACCTTC.